One sample yielded the 8 T cell receptor beta chains listed below, sequenced in a study of identifying expanded T cells in peripheral blood. Repertoires were generated with immunoSEQ multiplex PCR, while TCRdb's copy carries only in-frame clones and drops some. The sample has about 130,000 clones, 70% to 90% seen once. Sequencing was done on a sample of blood. The receptors were sampled from a person between 18 and 75 years old in good health.

The chain employs TRBV5-1 and TRBJ1-2, with 11 positions matching TRBD1. V lost 7 bases and J lost 8; bases outside the gene matches: 10. The V gene's germline CDR1 is SGHRS and CDR2 YFSETQ. The CDR3 runs to 14 residues. DNA for the CDR3: TGCGCCAGCTCCATTGGACAGGGGGCGTTGGGCTACACCTTC. Translating it yields CASSIGQGALGYTF. Variable domain in full (rest from reference TRBV5-1 and TRBJ1-2): KAGVTQTPRYLIKTRGQQVTLSCSPISGHRSVSWYQQTPGQGLQFLFEYFSETQRNKGNFPGRFSGRQFSNSRSEMNVSTLELGDSALYLCASSIGQGALGYTFGSGTRLTVV.

This chain links TRBV15 with TRBJ2-1, with 9 bases matching TRBD2. The CDR3 spans 16 residues. CDR1 and CDR2 (germline): LNHNV, YYDKDF (reference sequence). V shed 5 bases and J 0 bases; nucleotides not matched to a gene: 5. In DNA, the CDR3 is TGTGCCACCAGCTTCAGCGGGGGGAGCTCCTACAATGAGCAGTTCTTC. Residues: CATSFSGGSSYNEQFF.

The chain is built from TRBV7-8 and TRBJ2-5; 15 bases are shared with TRBD2. This CDR3 has 16 amino acids. V lost 6 bases and J lost 2; bases outside the gene matches: 4. CDR1 and CDR2 (germline): SGHVS, FQNEAQ. The CDR3 DNA follows: TGTGCCAGCAGTCTCGGACTAGCGGGGGGGCAAGAGACCCAGTACTTC. Residues: CASSLGLAGGQETQYF.

The CDR3 here is CASSHVGRLYEQYF. CDR3 sequence (DNA): TGTGCCAGCAGCCATGTAGGACGGTTATACGAGCAGTACTTC. This sequence joins TRBV14 and TRBJ2-7, with D unclear. This CDR3 is 14 amino acids long. Trimming stripped 3 bases from V and 4 bases from J, with 13 bases between. In germline, CDR1 is SGHDN, CDR2 FVKESK.

The rearrangement links TRBV28 to TRBJ1-1; 7 bases align to TRBD1. This CDR3 region has 16 residues. The V gene end was trimmed by 5 bases and the J gene end by 4 bases; junction bases not matched to a gene: 13. In germline, CDR1 is MDHEN, CDR2 SYDVKM. The CDR3 DNA reads as TGTGCCAGCAGTCCAGCGACAGGGATTGAAGGCACTGAAGCTTTCTTT. Translating gives CASSPATGIEGTEAFF.

The gene calls are TRBV4-1 and TRBJ2-6; no clear D gene. Trimming left V 0 bases short and J 2 bases short, with 11 bases between. The CDR3 is made up of 17 amino acids. CDR1 and CDR2 (germline): MGHRA, YSYEKL. The CDR3 reads CASSQEEVVAGANVLTF. The DNA of the CDR3 is TGCGCCAGCAGCCAAGAAGAGGTGGTTGCTGGGGCCAACGTCCTGACTTTC.

The CDR3 nucleotides read TGTGCCAGCAGCCAATATGTGAACACTGAAGCTTTCTTT. This translates into CASSQYVNTEAFF. This sequence joins TRBV27 and TRBJ1-1; D is unresolved. Between the trimmed V and J ends, which lost 6 bases and 0 bases, there was a span of 8 bases. The CDR3 totals 13 residues. From germline, CDR1 is MNHEY and CDR2 SMNVEV (reference sequence).

The chain uses TRBV27 and TRBJ2-7, with TRBD2 matching 8 bases. The CDR3 runs 14 residues. Trimming cost V 5 bases and J 6 bases; bases outside gene matches: 9. Germline assignment: CDR1 MNHEY and CDR2 SMNVEV (reference sequence). DNA for the CDR3: TGTGCCAGCAGTCGCCTCAGCGGGGGCCGCGAGCAGTACTTC. Residues: CASSRLSGGREQYF.